Listed below are T cell receptor beta chains from one sample, sequenced in a study of T cell changes during pregnancy in multiple sclerosis. The assay was immunoSEQ multiplex PCR, and TCRdb's table has in-frame clones only and misses some. Among about 62,000 clones listed, about 92% were seen once. Sequenced material: peripheral blood, taken in the second trimester of pregnancy. All receptors come from a female donor in good health, enrolled as a control in a pregnancy study. CDR3s include the opening cysteine and the closing phenylalanine or tryptophan. Each record gives: J gene, D gene, V gene, clone size, CDR3 protein, CDR3 DNA. D genes are given only for firm matches. Some rows mark clone size as missing; the rest say once, few, many or name a class of expanded clone.

>TRBJ2-6|NA|TRBV19|once
CASSTTTSGANVLTF
TGTGCCAGTAGTACCACAACATCTGGGGCCAACGTCCTGACTTTC
>TRBJ2-5|TRBD2|TRBV5-1|NA
CASSGGLAGGEETQYF
TGCGCCAGCAGCGGGGGACTAGCGGGGGGCGAAGAGACCCAGTACTTC
>TRBJ2-3|TRBD2|TRBV7-7|NA
CASSLSGRGDTQYF
TGTGCTAGCAGCCTTAGCGGGAGGGGGGATACGCAGTATTTT
>TRBJ2-3|NA|TRBV6-4|NA
CASSEGETDTQYF
TGTGCCAGCAGTGAAGGGGAAACAGATACGCAGTATTTT
>TRBJ2-1|NA|TRBV7-3|NA
CASSLGRGVYNEQFF
TGTGCCAGCAGCTTGGGGCGGGGAGTCTACAATGAGCAGTTCTTC
>TRBJ1-4|NA|TRBV15|NA
CATSRDAALGRDEKLFF
TGTGCCACCAGCAGAGACGCCGCACTCGGGCGGGATGAAAAACTGTTTTTT
>TRBJ1-2|NA|TRBV28|NA
CASSSGNGYTF
TGTGCCAGCAGTTCAGGGAACGGCTACACCTTC
>TRBJ2-1|NA|TRBV30|NA
CAWKAEGSYNEQFF
TGTGCCTGGAAGGCGGAGGGGAGCTACAATGAGCAGTTCTTC
>TRBJ1-5|NA|TRBV21-1|large
CASSKGKGQPQHF
TGTGCCAGCAGCAAAGGGAAGGGGCAGCCCCAGCATTTT
>TRBJ1-5|TRBD1|TRBV18|few
CASRQGQQQPQHF
TGTGCCAGCCGACAGGGGCAGCAACAGCCCCAGCATTTT
>TRBJ1-1|NA|TRBV7-2|NA
CASSLLRGTEAFF
TGTGCCAGCAGCCTCCTACGGGGCACTGAAGCTTTCTTT
>TRBJ2-1|NA|TRBV11-2|NA
CASSLSNYNEQFF
TGTGCCAGCAGCTTATCAAACTACAATGAGCAGTTCTTC
>TRBJ2-1|NA|TRBV11-2|few
CASSLEGAVNERQFF
TGTGCCAGCAGCTTAGAGGGAGCTGTCAATGAGCGGCAGTTCTTC
>TRBJ2-2|NA|TRBV2|NA
CACGGSVGNTGELFF
TGTGCCTGCGGAGGGAGCGTAGGGAACACCGGGGAGCTGTTTTTT
>TRBJ1-5|NA|TRBV12-5|once
CASGLPQGYSNQPQHF
TGTGCTAGTGGTTTGCCACAGGGTTATAGCAATCAGCCCCAGCATTTT
>TRBJ2-5|NA|TRBV5-1|NA
CASSPPAGLMGETQYF
TGCGCCAGCAGCCCTCCGGCCGGACTAATGGGGGAGACCCAGTACTTC